This T cell receptor beta chain was sequenced for a study of early stage breast cancer tumors. Study results and limitations: Commonly generated sequences made up most enriched TCRB sequences shared between patients.

On this clone: Its cognate antigen is unknown.

The germline V gene encodes CDR1 SGHTA and CDR2 FQGNSA. The CDR3 extends over 14 amino acids. Deletions cut 0 bases from V and 4 bases from J, with 6 bases between. Using immunoSEQ multiplex PCR, the repertoire was profiled, and TCRdb retains in-frame clones only, with some absent. The sample contains about 5,500 clones, just under 70% of which appear only once. Often about 90-300 mg of normal breast tissue was needed for DNA. The genes are TRBV7-2 and TRBJ1-4; D unclear. This TCR came from a person aged 55-75 years with breast cancer. The sequenced material came from normal breast tissue next to the tumor. The CDR3 nucleotides are TGTGCCAGCAGCTTAGCCGCCTATAATGAAAAACTGTTTTTT. This encodes CASSLAAYNEKLFF.